A selection of T cell receptor beta chains follows, all from one sample in a study of CD8+ T cells in alopecia areata. TCRdb's table, derived via immunoSEQ multiplex PCR, lists solely in-frame clones and lacks some. The data hold over 150,000 clones, with approximately 60% observed a single time. Sequenced material: CD4+ T cells sorted from blood, taken at week 24, from a patient treated with tofacitinib. The source of these receptors is a human donor with alopecia areata. Both conserved end residues are part of each CDR3. D genes are given only for firm matches. Expanded clones get a size class; other rows say once, few or many, or leave the size out.

len,v_gene,j_gene,abundance,d_gene,CDR3aa,CDR3nt
15,TRBV7-2,TRBJ2-7,few,TRBD2,CASSLVASGYDEQYF,TGTGCCAGCAGCTTAGTAGCTAGCGGGTATGACGAGCAGTACTTC
15,TRBV10-3,TRBJ1-2,few,NA,CAISDESRGNYGYTF,TGTGCCATCAGTGACGAAAGCAGGGGTAACTATGGCTACACCTTC
15,TRBV9,TRBJ1-4,NA,NA,CASSVDGGLDEKLFF,TGTGCCAGCAGCGTAGACGGCGGGTTAGATGAAAAACTGTTTTTT
13,TRBV30,TRBJ1-5,NA,NA,CAWSVLSGQPQHF,TGTGCCTGGAGTGTACTTTCGGGTCAGCCCCAGCATTTT
10,TRBV5-1,TRBJ2-5,NA,NA,CASSGETQYF,TGCGCCAGCAGCGGGGAGACCCAGTACTTC
18,TRBV4-1,TRBJ2-1,NA,NA,CASSHPLTRVLSYNEQFF,TGCGCCAGCAGCCACCCCCTTACCAGGGTTCTCTCCTACAATGAGCAGTTCTTC
14,TRBV5-1,TRBJ1-2,NA,NA,CASSLAAGASGYTF,TGCGCCAGCAGCTTGGCCGCAGGGGCGAGTGGCTACACCTTC
14,TRBV25-1,TRBJ1-4,NA,NA,CASRDLRDGEKLFF,TGTGCCAGCAGGGACCTGAGGGATGGTGAAAAACTGTTTTTT
15,TRBV6-5,TRBJ1-1,once,NA,CASSAATDRDTEAFF,TGTGCCAGCAGTGCGGCCACCGATAGGGACACTGAAGCTTTCTTT
14,TRBV27,TRBJ1-6,few,NA,CASSFYGGNSPLHF,TGTGCCAGCAGTTTCTACGGGGGTAATTCACCCCTCCACTTT
12,TRBV11-2,TRBJ2-5,NA,NA,CASSLFQETQYF,TGTGCCAGCAGCTTATTCCAAGAGACCCAGTACTTC
11,TRBV11-1,TRBJ1-2,NA,NA,CASSFQGGYTF,TGTGCCAGCAGCTTTCAGGGTGGCTACACCTTC
13,TRBV11-2,TRBJ1-5,few,NA,CASSTTDSQPQHF,TGTGCCAGCAGCACCACGGACAGTCAGCCCCAGCATTTT
12,TRBV29-1,TRBJ2-7,NA,NA,CSVDRGPYEQYF,TGCAGCGTTGACAGGGGACCTTACGAGCAGTACTTC
13,TRBV19,TRBJ1-5,once,NA,CASSNSLNQPQHF,TGTGCCAGTAGCAACAGCTTAAATCAGCCCCAGCATTTT
15,TRBV7-2,TRBJ1-2,few,NA,CASSLSLPGAGGYTF,TGTGCCAGCAGCTTATCACTCCCGGGGGCCGGCGGCTACACCTTC
14,TRBV19,TRBJ2-5,few,NA,CASSPAGVQETQYF,TGTGCCAGTAGTCCAGCAGGGGTCCAAGAGACCCAGTACTTC
18,TRBV5-6,TRBJ2-4,NA,NA,CASSLFLRGGLAKNIQYF,TGTGCCAGCAGCTTGTTTTTGCGCGGCGGGTTAGCCAAAAACATTCAGTACTTC
14,TRBV5-6,TRBJ2-1,NA,NA,CASSLVPSPNEQFF,TGTGCCAGCAGCTTGGTTCCGTCCCCCAATGAGCAGTTCTTC
16,TRBV30,TRBJ2-5,NA,NA,CAWSVARGRREETQYF,TGTGCCTGGAGTGTCGCCAGGGGCAGGAGGGAAGAGACCCAGTACTTC
14,TRBV7-8,TRBJ1-6,NA,NA,CASSANILNSPLHF,TGTGCCAGCAGCGCCAACATTCTAAATTCACCCCTCCACTTT
17,TRBV23-1,TRBJ1-2,few,TRBD1,CASSPRDRGSLRYGYTF,TGCGCCAGCAGCCCCCGGGACAGGGGGTCTCTGCGGTATGGCTACACCTTC
12,TRBV30,TRBJ2-5,NA,NA,CAWSVPRGTQYF,TGTGCCTGGAGTGTCCCTAGGGGGACCCAGTACTTC
14,TRBV7-2,TRBJ1-4,NA,NA,CASSFLQGREKLFF,TGTGCCAGCAGCTTCTTACAGGGACGTGAAAAACTGTTTTTT
14,TRBV19,TRBJ2-7,NA,TRBD1,CASSNRDRVNEQYF,TGTGCCAGTAGTAACCGGGACAGGGTCAACGAGCAGTACTTC
12,TRBV30,TRBJ1-1,NA,TRBD1,CAWSDSQGKAFF,TGTGCCTGGAGCGATTCACAGGGGAAAGCTTTCTTT
14,TRBV18,TRBJ1-5,NA,TRBD1,CASSPGTDNQPQHF,TGTGCCAGCTCACCCGGGACAGATAATCAGCCCCAGCATTTT
13,TRBV29-1,TRBJ2-5,few,TRBD1,CSVVRDRAGTQYF,TGCAGCGTTGTTAGGGACAGGGCGGGGACCCAGTACTTC
15,TRBV4-1,TRBJ1-4,NA,NA,CASGQDSGRGGGLFF,TGCGCCAGCGGCCAAGATTCCGGCAGGGGAGGGGGACTGTTTTTT